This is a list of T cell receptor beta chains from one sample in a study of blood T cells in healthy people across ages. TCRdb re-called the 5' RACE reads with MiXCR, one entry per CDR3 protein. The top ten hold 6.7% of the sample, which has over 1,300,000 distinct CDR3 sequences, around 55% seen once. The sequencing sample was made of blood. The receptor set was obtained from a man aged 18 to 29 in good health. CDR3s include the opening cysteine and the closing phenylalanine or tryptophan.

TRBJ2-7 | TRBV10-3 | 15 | CAISDPRLVSHEQYF
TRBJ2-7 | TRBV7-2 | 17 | CASSLVGLAGGLNEQYF
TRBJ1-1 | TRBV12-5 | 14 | CASGLDPTGTEAFF
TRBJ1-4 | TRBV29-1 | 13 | CSALQGFGEKLFF
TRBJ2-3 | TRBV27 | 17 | CASSLTLLGAVTDTQYF
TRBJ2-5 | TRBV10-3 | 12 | CAISDGQETQYF
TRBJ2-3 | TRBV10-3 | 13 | CAISERGDNEQYF
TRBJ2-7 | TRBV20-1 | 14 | CSARDPDRIYEQYF
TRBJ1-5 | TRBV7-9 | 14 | CASSLGEGNQPQHF
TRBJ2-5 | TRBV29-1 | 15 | CSVGLGTSLQETQYF
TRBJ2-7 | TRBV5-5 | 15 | CASSFIQGPYYEQYF
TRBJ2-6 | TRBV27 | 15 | CASSLTVSGANVLTF
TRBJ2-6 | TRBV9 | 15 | CASSGGLVGANVLTF
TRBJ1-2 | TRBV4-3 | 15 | CASSQDNGGSLGYTF
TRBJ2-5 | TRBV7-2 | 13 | CASSSGLAETQYF
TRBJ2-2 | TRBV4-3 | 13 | CASSRLAGGELFF
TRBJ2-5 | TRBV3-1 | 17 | CASSQVSPKDTQETQYF
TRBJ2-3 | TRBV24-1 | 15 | CATSDLEGDTDTQYF
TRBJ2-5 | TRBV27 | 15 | CASSSLAGLQETQYF
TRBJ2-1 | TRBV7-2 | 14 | CASSLGRHYNEQFF
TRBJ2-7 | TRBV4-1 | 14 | CASSQDEGFREQYF
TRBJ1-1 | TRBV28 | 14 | CASSFWTGSAEAFF
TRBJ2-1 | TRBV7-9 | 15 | CASSHTSGGANEQFF
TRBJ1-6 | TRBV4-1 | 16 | CASSHSVSSYNSPLHF
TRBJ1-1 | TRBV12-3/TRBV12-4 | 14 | CASGTGGMNTEAFF
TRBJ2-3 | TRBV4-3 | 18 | CASSQDRGRGTTTDTQYF
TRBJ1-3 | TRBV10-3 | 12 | CAIRHEGNTIYF
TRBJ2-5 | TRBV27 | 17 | CASSLLGEQGNQETQYF
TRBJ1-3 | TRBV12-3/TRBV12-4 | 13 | CASRQVSGNTIYF
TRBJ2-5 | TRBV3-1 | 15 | CASSQDAGGGQTQYF
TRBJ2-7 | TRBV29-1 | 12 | CSGGQTVYEQYF
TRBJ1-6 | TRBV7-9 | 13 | CASSMGQMSPLHF
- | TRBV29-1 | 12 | CSVVEGLGEQYF
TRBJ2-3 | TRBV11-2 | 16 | CASSSFSGGPRDTQYF
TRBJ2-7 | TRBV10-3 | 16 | CAISEGWTSQAYEQYF
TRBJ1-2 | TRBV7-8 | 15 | CASSLDVSGRSGYTF